These 8 T cell receptor beta chains originate from one sample sequenced in a study of T-cell memory formation after mild COVID-19. Using its own MiXCR run on the 5' RACE reads, TCRdb lists one record per CDR3 protein. Seen here are under 300,000 distinct CDR3 sequences, about a sixth observed once, and the top ten hold about 3.5%. Material: PBMCs or a T cell subset sorted from them (not recorded which). These receptors all come from a man between 18 and 35 years old who had mild COVID-19 (a few samples of this study predate the infection). Cell type and time point are not known.

The genes are TRBV18 and TRBJ1-5, with D possibly being TRBD1 (5 bases). The CDR3 is 13 amino acids. The V and J ends lost 6 bases and 5 bases respectively, with 11 bases between them. Germline V gives CDR1 KGHSH, CDR2 LQKENI. CDR3 bases: TGTGCCAGCTCCAAGGCGGGGGATCAGCCCCAGCATTTT. As protein: CASSKAGDQPQHF. Filled out from reference TRBV18 and TRBJ1-5, the complete variable domain reads NAGVMQNPRHLVRRRGQEARLRCSPMKGHSHVYWYRQLPEEGLKFMVYLQKENIIDESGMPKERFSAEFPKEGPSILRIQQVVRGDSAAYFCASSKAGDQPQHFGDGTRLSIL.

The chain joins TRBV5-6 to TRBJ2-5, with 11 nucleotides matching TRBD1. Germline loops: CDR1 SGHDT, CDR2 YYEEEE. V lost 4 bases, J lost 5 bases, and 7 bases stayed unmatched. This CDR3 comprises 15 residues. The CDR3 here is CASSPAGTGGETQYF. CDR3 in DNA: TGTGCCAGCAGCCCCGCCGGGACAGGGGGTGAGACCCAGTACTTC.

CDR3 bases: TGCGCCAGCAGCCAAGAGAACTTTGGTAGCTACACCTTC. This sequence encodes CASSQENFGSYTF. This chain uses TRBV4-3 with TRBJ1-2; no clear D. CDR3 length: 13 amino acids. Trimming removed 0 bases from V and 9 bases from J, with 11 bases in between. Germline CDR1 LGHNA, CDR2 YSLEER.

This clonotype was seen more than once but under ten times. The chain joins TRBV10-3 to TRBJ2-5, with 7 positions matching TRBD2. This CDR3 has 16 residues. Germline lookup yields CDR1 ENHRY and CDR2 SYGVKD. V lost 5 bases and J lost 1; bases outside the gene matches: 10. The CDR3 loop is CAISPRTGGSQETQYF. In DNA form, the CDR3 reads TGTGCCATCAGTCCACGGACCGGGGGGTCCCAAGAGACCCAGTACTTC.

A few counts support this clonotype. J is TRBJ2-1 and V is TRBV27, with 11 nucleotides matching TRBD1. V lost 6 bases, J lost 8 bases, and 9 bases stayed unmatched. Germline V lookup: CDR1 MNHEY, CDR2 SMNVEV (reference sequence). The CDR3 is 15 residues long. For the CDR3, the DNA is TGTGCCAGCAGCCGACCGGGACAGGGGGGGCATGAGCAGTTCTTC. It encodes CASSRPGQGGHEQFF.

This clonotype has just a few counts. This chain links TRBV4-3 with TRBJ2-3; D call uncertain. The CDR3 sequence is 15 residues long. The V and J ends lost 0 bases and 6 bases respectively, with 13 bases between them. The V gene's germline CDR1 is LGHNA and CDR2 YSLEER. DNA for the CDR3: TGCGCCAGCAGCCAAGAACCTAGGAGAGCGGATACGCAGTATTTT. Its translation is CASSQEPRRADTQYF.

This chain connects TRBV7-2 to TRBJ2-5; D may match TRBD1 or TRBD2 (5 bases each). CDR1 SGHTA and CDR2 FQGNSA come from the germline V gene. Trimming pared 5 bases from V and 3 bases from J, leaving 16 bases between. The CDR3 length is 15 residues. The chain's CDR3 is CASSQQAGGKETQYF. The DNA of the CDR3 is TGTGCCAGCAGCCAACAGGCGGGTGGTAAAGAGACCCAGTACTTC.

In its sample, this clonotype was seen many times. The V call is TRBV7-9, the J call TRBJ2-1; D unclear. Germline CDR1 SEHNR, CDR2 FQNEAQ (reference sequence). The CDR3 is made up of 15 amino acids. The ends were cut back, 4 bases at V and 8 bases at J, with 18 bases in the middle. CDR3 region: CASSSLTGHWDEQFF. The CDR3 DNA follows: TGTGCCAGCAGCTCCCTTACGGGTCACTGGGATGAGCAGTTCTTC.